This entry is about one TCR beta chain. Its antigen specificity is not known. There are no base qualities to consult, and no much larger clone falls within one base. Participants in the prospective study were aged 18 to 89 years, lived in 20 to 25 United States geographic areas, and enrolled through a virtual design. In the prospective study, cohorts were assigned on the basis of participant-reported clinical history obtained from a screening survey and a study questionnaire. Recovered participants in ImmuneRACE Cohort 3 were defined as having two consecutive negative NP/OP PCR tests, clearance from a healthcare professional, or resolution of symptoms. In the prospective study, whole blood, serum and a nasopharyngeal or oropharyngeal swab were collected from each participant by mobile phlebotomists. Additional blood draws and questionnaires over an approximately 2-month period could optionally be provided by prospective study participants. Before DNA extraction, prospective study blood samples were shipped either frozen or at room temperature.

This sample stems from a study of blood T cell repertoires in COVID-19 (dated by TCRdb to 2019 to 2021). With respect to the entire study: The collaborator samples originated in the United States, Italy and Spain and spanned the acute and convalescent phases of COVID-19. The material from the prospective study consisted of cDNA or gDNA derived from T cells, B-cell-depleted T cells, or PBMCs. Deeply sampled blood TCRbeta repertoires from subjects exposed to, actively infected with, or recovered from COVID-19 were included in the dataset. A freely available public database, intended as a resource for researchers studying the immune response to SARS-CoV-2, is where the repertoires were released. The samples were drawn from the first 160 participants of the ongoing ImmuneRACE study and from over a thousand subjects provided by 6 global collaborators. A de-identified subject ID, COVID-19 status, age in years and sex were almost always included in the sample metadata. HLA class I and class II types, where available, came from metadata supplied by the sample provider rather than from assay-based typing.

Overall results and qualifications from the work: The amount of clinical and demographic metadata varied by source and participant and was provided uncurated.

TCRbeta CDR3 regions were amplified from genomic DNA by means of the immunoSEQ Assay, a bias-controlled multiplex PCR. The paper's processing steps were these. The number of nucleated cells in each sample was estimated from the amplification of reference gene primers within the assay. Sequence reads were collapsed and filtered to measure the absolute abundance of every unique TCRbeta CDR3 rearrangement. For each sample, productive Simpson clonality was calculated as the square root of Simpson's diversity index over productive rearrangements. TCRdb limited this immuneACCESS table to in-frame rearrangements with V and J called. A share of clones is missing; checked studies link under half to unresolved V genes, and the rest is unexplained. The D gene and trimming were derived from the DNA, and the V and J assignments and clone size from that table. A total of around 170,000 clones appear in this sample, under 85% of them only once. The top ten clonotypes cover less than 15% of the sample.

V is clipped by 7 bases and J by 2 bases, and the sequence between their germline boundaries is 12 bases long. The germline V gene specifies MNHEY as CDR1 and SVGAGI as CDR2. The CDR3 goes from the cysteine to the phenylalanine over 13 residues. The DNA shown is the 39-base CDR3, in frame from base 1. The specimen was PBMCs or T cells enriched from blood (not recorded which). This receptor chain uses TRBV6-5 and TRBJ2-7, and perhaps TRBD1 as D gene, on 6 matching bases. This clonotype was sampled from a man aged 50-59 years who had recovered from COVID-19. The bases are TGTGCCAGCACCCGGGACACAGCCTACGAGCAGTACTTC. Translated, it reads CASTRDTAYEQYF.